The entry below gives a single T cell receptor (beta chain) sequence along with its context. Its target is not known. Germline CDR1 and CDR2: SGHRS and YFSETQ. The CDR3 is made up of 16 amino acids. The junction had 5 bases not matched to a gene; V was cut back by 0 bases and J by 2 bases. 13 Jbeta primers and 60 Vbeta primers were used for the PCR. Sequencing was performed with immunoSEQ multiplex PCR; in TCRdb, only in-frame clones are kept and a portion is missing. The sample includes about 190,000 clones, about 82% of them seen just once. This record belongs to a study of cytomegalovirus exposure and HLA in healthy donors. Study-wide findings and caveats: In a later analysis, several top co-occurrence clusters appeared linked to parvovirus B19, influenza, CMV and Epstein-Barr virus. Some V segments (TRBV6-2 and TRBV6-3 among them) were excluded as indistinguishable. While the bulk of TCR sequences proved rare, some public TCRs turned up in many donors.

This TCR came from a male donor in good health and CMV-seronegative. The rearrangement uses TRBV5-1 and TRBJ2-3; 8 nucleotides agree with TRBD2. Sequencing was done on a sample of PBMCs. In DNA form, the CDR3 reads TGCGCCAGCAGCTTGGATACGGGAGGGAACACAGATACGCAGTATTTT. As protein: CASSLDTGGNTDTQYF.